Following are 23 T cell receptor beta chains from one sample sequenced in a study of cytomegalovirus exposure and HLA in healthy donors. The PCR had 60 Vbeta and 13 Jbeta primers. The protocol was immunoSEQ multiplex PCR, while the TCRdb copy is restricted to in-frame clones and leaves out a portion. Among under 130,000 clones, 78% were seen once, and the ten largest hold about 6%. The sample taken for sequencing was PBMCs. All receptors come from a male donor in good health and CMV-seronegative.

The chain is built from TRBV5-1 and TRBJ2-3, with TRBD2 matching over 7 bases. The germline V gene has CDR1 SGHRS and CDR2 YFSETQ. The V gene end was trimmed by 4 bases and the J gene end by 3 bases; junction bases not matched to a gene: 8. This CDR3 is built from 15 residues. Here the CDR3 DNA reads TGCGCCAGCAGCCTAGCGGAGACGAGGACAGATACGCAGTATTTT. Protein sequence: CASSLAETRTDTQYF. Together with reference TRBV5-1 and TRBJ2-3, the CDR3 gives the full variable domain: KAGVTQTPRYLIKTRGQQVTLSCSPISGHRSVSWYQQTPGQGLQFLFEYFSETQRNKGNFPGRFSGRQFSNSRSEMNVSTLELGDSALYLCASSLAETRTDTQYFGPGTRLTVL.

This clone was detected a few times. V gene TRBV11-3 combines with J gene TRBJ2-7, with D maybe TRBD2 (6 bases). The ends were cut back, 3 bases at V and 4 bases at J, with 22 bases in the middle. Germline V gene lookup returns CDR1 SGHNT and CDR2 YENEEA. This CDR3 spans 17 amino acids. CDR3: CASSFPTLAGRQYEQYF. CDR3 coding DNA: TGTGCCAGCAGCTTTCCCACCCTAGCCGGGAGACAATACGAGCAGTACTTC.

V is TRBV5-8 and J is TRBJ2-3; no clear D gene. The CDR3 consists of 14 residues. V lost 0 bases, J lost 2 bases, and 7 bases lay in between. Per germline, CDR1 SGHTS and CDR2 YDEGEE. The CDR3 region is CASSLVWATDTQYF. The DNA for the CDR3 is TGTGCCAGCAGCTTGGTTTGGGCCACAGATACGCAGTATTTT.

The CDR3: CASSPGVGLTEKLFF. The CDR3 bases are TGTGCCAGCAGCCCGGGGGTGGGATTAACTGAAAAACTGTTTTTT. J is TRBJ1-4 and V is TRBV9; D perhaps matches TRBD1 (5 bases). Germline CDR1 is SGDLS and CDR2 is YYNGEE. The CDR3 totals 15 residues. V lost 4 bases to trimming and J lost 7 bases, with 17 bases between them.

The chain links TRBV10-3 to TRBJ1-1, with D possibly matching TRBD1 (6 bases). Trimming pared 0 bases from V and 6 bases from J, leaving 11 bases between. This CDR3 has 14 amino acids. Germline V gene data show CDR1 as ENHRY and CDR2 as SYGVKD. The CDR3 loop reads CAISESGGGSEAFF. DNA for the CDR3: TGTGCCATCAGTGAGTCGGGCGGGGGCTCTGAAGCTTTCTTT.

The V and J genes are TRBV7-9 and TRBJ2-1, with 8 bases matching TRBD2. V gave up 2 bases and J gave up 4 bases; unmatched junction bases: 4. The length of the CDR3 is 15 residues. Germline V CDR1 and CDR2: SEHNR, FQNEAQ (reference sequence). CDR3 region: CASSLTSGYYNEQFF. CDR3 DNA sequence: TGTGCCAGCAGCTTAACTAGCGGATATTACAATGAGCAGTTCTTC.

This chain uses TRBV7-9 with TRBJ2-7; TRBD2 might be the D (5 bases). Looked up from germline, CDR1 is SEHNR and CDR2 is FQNEAQ (reference sequence). Trimming removed 5 bases at V and 6 bases at J, with 11 bases between. The CDR3 contains 12 residues. For the CDR3, the DNA is TGTGCCAGCAGCCCCACGGGGATCGAGCAGTACTTC. It encodes CASSPTGIEQYF.

This chain links TRBV4-2 with TRBJ1-1; D perhaps matches TRBD1 (5 bases). CDR1 and CDR2 (germline): LGHNA, YNFKEQ. The CDR3 sequence is 15 residues long. The V end lost 4 bases, the J end lost 1 base, and 13 bases lay between the germline ends. The CDR3 DNA follows: TGTGCCAGCAGCCGGGCCCGGGGGGAGAACACTGAAGCTTTCTTT. Protein: CASSRARGENTEAFF.

V usage is TRBV6-5 and J usage is TRBJ2-5, with unresolved D. Deletions cut 0 bases from V and 5 bases from J, with 7 bases between. CDR1 and CDR2 from the germline V gene are MNHEY and SVGAGI. This CDR3 spans 13 amino acids. CDR3 sequence: CASSYSVGETQYF. CDR3 bases: TGTGCCAGCAGTTACTCAGTCGGGGAGACCCAGTACTTC.

This chain uses TRBV4-3 with TRBJ1-1; possible D gene TRBD1, 5 bases. V was pared by 5 bases and J by 3 bases, with 16 bases between. Germline CDR1 is LGHNA and CDR2 is YSLEER. The CDR3 sequence is 15 residues long. The CDR3 DNA follows: TGCGCCAGCAGCAAAAATTCGGGAGGGGACACTGAAGCTTTCTTT. Its translation: CASSKNSGGDTEAFF.

This rearrangement joins TRBV6-1 to TRBJ2-2; 7 bases are a match to TRBD1. This CDR3 contains 16 residues. Trimming took 1 base from V and 0 from J; bases not matched to a gene: 2. The germline V gene has CDR1 MNHNS and CDR2 SASEGT. CDR3 sequence (DNA): TGTGCCAGCAGTGAAGGGACAGGAGCGAACACCGGGGAGCTGTTTTTT. As protein: CASSEGTGANTGELFF.

The J gene is TRBJ1-5, the V gene TRBV7-2; possible D gene TRBD1, 6 bases. The germline gives CDR1 SGHTA, CDR2 FQGNSA. V dropped 1 base and J dropped 0 bases, with 13 bases sitting between them. The CDR3 length is 17 residues. The CDR3 sequence: CASSLGAGGGSNQPQHF. The CDR3 DNA sequence: TGTGCCAGCAGCTTAGGCGCGGGAGGGGGTAGCAATCAGCCCCAGCATTTT.

The count of this clone is one. The rearrangement uses TRBV2 and TRBJ2-1, with a tentative D call TRBD2 (6 bases). The CDR3 runs to 15 residues. Germline CDR1 is SNHLY and CDR2 is FYNNEI. Trimming removed 4 bases from V and 5 bases from J, with 15 bases in between. The CDR3 loop reads CASSAQREFDNEQFF. CDR3 sequence (DNA): TGTGCCAGCAGTGCTCAACGGGAGTTTGACAATGAGCAGTTCTTC.

The V gene is TRBV15, the J gene TRBJ1-5; maybe TRBD1 (6 bases). This CDR3 has 15 residues. V gave up 3 bases and J gave up 0 bases, with 9 bases separating them. In germline, CDR1 is LNHNV, CDR2 YYDKDF (reference sequence). CDR3 loop: CATSSLRGSNQPQHF. CDR3 nucleotides: TGTGCCACCAGCAGCCTCAGGGGTAGCAATCAGCCCCAGCATTTT. Complete variable domain (other parts from reference TRBV15 and TRBJ1-5): DAMVIQNPRYQVTQFGKPVTLSCSQTLNHNVMYWYQQKSSQAPKLLFHYYDKDFNNEADTPDNFQSRRPNTSFCFLDIRSPGLGDTAMYLCATSSLRGSNQPQHFGDGTRLSIL.

This chain joins TRBV9 and TRBJ1-5; 11 nucleotides line up with TRBD1. The CDR3 covers 17 residues. V was pared by 3 bases and J by 3 bases, with 8 bases of the junction left unmatched. The germline gives CDR1 SGDLS, CDR2 YYNGEE. The DNA of the CDR3 is TGTGCCAGCAGCGGTTCCGGGACAGGGGGTATCAATCAGCCCCAGCATTTT. Residues: CASSGSGTGGINQPQHF.

A remark on this clone: The sample carries other DNA sequences with the same CDR3. The chain couples TRBV7-6 to TRBJ2-2; D is perhaps TRBD2 (6 bases). This CDR3 comprises 16 residues. Trimming stripped 3 bases from V and 5 bases from J, with 16 bases between. Germline CDR1 is SGHVS and CDR2 is FNYEAQ. CDR3 in DNA: TGTGCCAGCAGCTTCTTCAGGGAGGAACCGACCGGGGAGCTGTTTTTT. Its translation: CASSFFREEPTGELFF.

V is TRBV7-6 and J is TRBJ2-7; 7 nucleotides match TRBD1. Germline CDR1 and CDR2: SGHVS and FNYEAQ. The CDR3 consists of 15 residues. V trimming: 5 bases; J trimming: 3 bases; junction bases outside the gene matches: 10. CDR3 in DNA: TGTGCCAGCAGCACGCGACAGGGATTGAGCTACGAGCAGTACTTC. The encoded protein is CASSTRQGLSYEQYF.

V gene TRBV4-3 combines with J gene TRBJ2-3; 8 bases are shared with TRBD1. CDR1 is LGHNA, CDR2 YSLEER, per germline. J was trimmed by 5 bases and V by 0 bases; bases with no gene match: 4. The CDR3 consists of 15 residues. CDR3: CASSQEDRAEDTQYF. In DNA, the CDR3 is TGCGCCAGCAGCCAAGAGGACAGGGCGGAAGATACGCAGTATTTT.

The V gene is TRBV6-5, the J gene TRBJ2-1, with D possibly being TRBD1 (6 bases). CDR1 is MNHEY, CDR2 SVGAGI, per germline. CDR3 length: 13 amino acids. The germline V and J ends were trimmed by 5 bases and 10 bases, with 15 bases remaining between them. This CDR3 reads CASSITTQGEQFF. The DNA of the CDR3 is TGTGCCAGCAGTATAACAACCCAGGGGGAGCAGTTCTTC.

This clone has a single count. This chain joins TRBV11-3 and TRBJ2-1; 9 bases line up with TRBD2. Germline V gene lookup returns CDR1 SGHNT and CDR2 YENEEA. V shed 3 bases and J 4 bases; nucleotides not matched to a gene: 7. This CDR3 region has 16 residues. CDR3 DNA: TGTGCCAGCAGCTTCTCGAGCGGGGGGTATTACAATGAGCAGTTCTTC. Its protein is CASSFSSGGYYNEQFF.

The chain links TRBV18 to TRBJ1-5; TRBD1 might be the D (5 bases). Germline values: CDR1 KGHSH, CDR2 LQKENI. The CDR3 is 19 residues long. Trimming left V 3 bases short and J 2 bases short, with 23 bases between. The CDR3 nucleotides are TGTGCCAGCTCACCTGTTGACGTCCTCGGGGGACGTGGCAATCAGCCCCAGCATTTT. This sequence encodes CASSPVDVLGGRGNQPQHF.

The V gene is TRBV18, the J gene TRBJ1-4, with D unresolved. Per germline, CDR1 KGHSH and CDR2 LQKENI. The CDR3 length is 18 residues. Trimming took 3 bases from V and 2 from J, leaving 19 bases between them. The CDR3, as DNA: TGTGCCAGCTCACCGTATCAACCGATGGAGTCCACTAATGAAAAACTGTTTTTT. The encoded protein is CASSPYQPMESTNEKLFF.

This chain joins TRBV19 and TRBJ1-1; weak D call: TRBD1 (6 bases). Germline CDR1 is LNHDA and CDR2 is SQIVND (reference sequence). Trimming stripped 4 bases from V and 2 bases from J, with 8 bases between. The CDR3 runs to 13 residues. The CDR3 region has the DNA TGTGCCAGTAGTAGGACAGATAACACTGAAGCTTTCTTT. It translates to CASSRTDNTEAFF.